The 10 T cell receptor beta chains in this list originate from one sample, sequenced in a study of PD-1 blockade in classical Hodgkin lymphoma. Sample time point: newly diagnosed, previously untreated cHL patient sample. Using immunoSEQ multiplex PCR, the repertoire was profiled, and TCRdb retains in-frame clones only, with some absent. Here the sample spans roughly 68,000 clones, about 94% being singletons. Sequenced input: peripheral blood mononuclear cells (PBMCs). The receptors derive from a human donor with classical Hodgkin lymphoma.

The V gene is TRBV5-4, the J gene TRBJ1-1; 7 bases match TRBD1. Germline CDR1 reads SGHNT; CDR2 reads YYREEE (reference sequence). The CDR3 extends over 14 amino acids. V shed 1 base, J shed 6 bases, and the junction held 6 bases outside the gene matches. The CDR3 here is CASSLISGGSEAFF. CDR3 bases: TGTGCCAGCAGCTTGATATCAGGGGGGTCTGAAGCTTTCTTT.

This CDR3 reads CASSEDSAMNTEAFF. In DNA form, the CDR3 reads TGTGCCAGCAGTGAAGACAGCGCCATGAACACTGAAGCTTTCTTT. V gene TRBV2 combines with J gene TRBJ1-1; the D is unclear. CDR3 length equals 15 residues. CDR1 is SNHLY, CDR2 FYNNEI, per germline. V shed 1 base and J shed 0 bases, with 9 bases lying between them. Supplemented by reference TRBV2 and TRBJ1-1, the full variable domain reads EPEVTQTPSHQVTQMGQEVILRCVPISNHLYFYWYRQILGQKVEFLVSFYNNEISEKSEIFDDQFSVERPDGSNFTLKIRSTKLEDSAMYFCASSEDSAMNTEAFFGQGTRLTVV.

The J gene is TRBJ2-3, the V gene TRBV10-1; 9 positions agree with TRBD2. The CDR3 totals 16 residues. V shed 3 bases and J 1 base; nucleotides not matched to a gene: 5. Germline V gene sequence: CDR1 WNHNN, CDR2 SYGVQD (reference sequence). As DNA, the CDR3 is TGCGCCAGCAGTGAATGGGGCGGGAGGGGCACAGATACGCAGTATTTT. Amino acid sequence: CASSEWGGRGTDTQYF.

The J gene is TRBJ1-1, the V gene TRBV10-1; D possibly corresponds to TRBD1 (6 bases). CDR1 and CDR2 (germline): WNHNN, SYGVQD (reference sequence). This CDR3 contains 13 residues. Trimming left V 6 bases short and J 0 bases short, with 8 bases between. The CDR3 sequence is CASRQGLNTEAFF. Written as DNA, the CDR3 is TGCGCCAGCAGACAGGGCCTGAACACTGAAGCTTTCTTT.

The chain employs TRBV7-2 and TRBJ1-2; possible D gene TRBD1, 5 bases. Germline CDR1 is SGHTA and CDR2 is FQGNSA. CDR3 length: 15 amino acids. V dropped 3 bases and J dropped 5 bases, with 16 bases sitting between them. This CDR3 is CASSLTASKGYGYTF. The CDR3 bases are TGTGCCAGCAGCTTGACAGCCTCAAAGGGGTATGGCTACACCTTC.

This chain joins TRBV9 and TRBJ2-5; no definite D call. Germline V gene lookup returns CDR1 SGDLS and CDR2 YYNGEE. The CDR3 sequence is 13 residues long. Trimming shortened V by 2 bases and J by 5 bases, and 10 bases separated the two germline ends. Here the CDR3 reads CASSVGERETQYF. The CDR3 bases are TGTGCCAGCAGCGTCGGTGAACGGGAGACCCAGTACTTC.

This clone was seen a handful of times. The rearrangement uses TRBV28 and TRBJ2-7; TRBD1 might be the D (6 bases). CDR1 and CDR2 (germline): MDHEN, SYDVKM. V was clipped by 6 bases and J by 0 bases, with 15 bases between them. There are 15 residues in the CDR3. For the CDR3, the DNA is TGTGCCAGCAGAATAACAGGGCAGGGCTCCTACGAGCAGTACTTC. This encodes CASRITGQGSYEQYF.

V and J are TRBV28 and TRBJ2-7, with D possibly matching TRBD1 (6 bases). The V and J ends lost 6 bases and 4 bases respectively, with 19 bases between them. Per the germline V gene, CDR1 is MDHEN and CDR2 is SYDVKM. The CDR3 is 15 amino acids. CDR3 DNA sequence: TGTGCCAGCAGCGCCACAGGGAAACAGGGTTACGAGCAGTACTTC. Amino acids: CASSATGKQGYEQYF.

The V gene is TRBV4-1, the J gene TRBJ2-5; perhaps D is TRBD1 or TRBD2 (5 bases each). CDR1 is MGHRA, CDR2 YSYEKL, per germline. The CDR3 runs to 15 residues. Deletions cut 3 bases from V and 4 bases from J, with 15 bases between. The CDR3 nucleotides are TGCGCCAGCAGCCATCCGTCGGGGCCCCTAGAGACCCAGTACTTC. This gives the protein CASSHPSGPLETQYF.

This chain links TRBV10-3 with TRBJ1-1; D unclear. Germline V gene sequence: CDR1 ENHRY, CDR2 SYGVKD. This CDR3 has 13 amino acids. V was cut by 6 bases and J by 2 bases, with 10 bases left in between. The CDR3: CAIRAYENTEAFF. In DNA form, the CDR3 reads TGTGCCATCAGGGCTTACGAAAACACTGAAGCTTTCTTT.